This T cell receptor (beta chain) was documented in a study of T cells in Graves' hyperthyroidism and ophthalmopathy. Study-level information: Before any treatment, at initial diagnosis, peripheral blood was collected.

Germline V gene data show CDR1 as SGHAT and CDR2 as FQDESV (reference sequence). The CDR3 has 18 residues. The table lists this clonotype with a few counts. A much larger clonotype is one base distant, so this may be a read error. Regions amplified from RNA transcripts were the TCR beta CDR3 regions. During a first-round RT-PCR of the TCR CDR3, the HTBI primer set was used. MiXCR was run by TCRdb on the multiplex PCR reads, yielding one entry per CDR3 protein. The table shows 300,000 to 350,000 distinct CDR3 sequences, with over 15% occurring only once. The source is a woman aged 40 to 50 with Graves' ophthalmopathy. The V call is TRBV11-1, the J call TRBJ2-6; TRBD2 aligns across 8 bases. The sample comprised blood. CDR3 protein: CASSLAGAGGSGADVLTF. The CDR3 DNA reads TGTGCCAGCAGCTTAGCCGGTGCGGGGGGCTCAGGGGCCGACGTCCTGACTTTC.